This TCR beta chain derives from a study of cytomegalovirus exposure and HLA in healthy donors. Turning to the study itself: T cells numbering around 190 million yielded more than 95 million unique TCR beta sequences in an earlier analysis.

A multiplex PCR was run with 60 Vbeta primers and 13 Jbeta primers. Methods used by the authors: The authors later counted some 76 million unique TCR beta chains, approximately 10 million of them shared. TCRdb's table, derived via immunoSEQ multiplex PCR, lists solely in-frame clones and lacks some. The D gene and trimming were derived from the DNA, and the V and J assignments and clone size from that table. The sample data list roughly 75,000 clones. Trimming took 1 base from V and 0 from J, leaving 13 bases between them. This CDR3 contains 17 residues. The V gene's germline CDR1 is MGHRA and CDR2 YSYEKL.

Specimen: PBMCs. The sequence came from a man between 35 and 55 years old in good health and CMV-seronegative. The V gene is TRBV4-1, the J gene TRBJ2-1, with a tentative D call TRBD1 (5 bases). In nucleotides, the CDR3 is TGCGCCAGCAGCCAAGCCCCGACAGAGAGCTCCTACAATGAGCAGTTCTTC. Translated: CASSQAPTESSYNEQFF.